This T cell receptor beta chain is from a study of blood T cell repertoires in COVID-19. Whole-study context: The United States, Italy and Spain were the sources of the acute and convalescent COVID-19 samples. Nucleic acid was either cDNA or gDNA, and it came from T cells, B-cell-depleted T cells, or PBMCs.

Germline V gives CDR1 LGHDT, CDR2 YNNKEL (reference sequence). The length of the CDR3 is 13 residues. The V gene lost 3 bases and the J gene lost 0 bases, with 5 bases spanning the gap. Generated by immunoSEQ multiplex PCR, the TCRdb table keeps only in-frame clones and is missing some. The table has 300,000 to 400,000 clones, more than 90% seen once. Individuals aged 18 to 89 years were recruited from about two dozen US areas. In assigning cohorts, the study relied on participant-reported clinical history. Sequencing used PBMCs or T cells enriched from blood (not recorded which). This sequence joins TRBV3-1 (or the pseudogene TRBV3-2) and TRBJ1-1; D unresolved. This clonotype was sampled from a man in his 60s who had recovered from COVID-19. The CDR3 nucleotides read TGTGCCAGCAGCCATAGAGTGAACACTGAAGCTTTCTTT. Amino acid sequence: CASSHRVNTEAFF.